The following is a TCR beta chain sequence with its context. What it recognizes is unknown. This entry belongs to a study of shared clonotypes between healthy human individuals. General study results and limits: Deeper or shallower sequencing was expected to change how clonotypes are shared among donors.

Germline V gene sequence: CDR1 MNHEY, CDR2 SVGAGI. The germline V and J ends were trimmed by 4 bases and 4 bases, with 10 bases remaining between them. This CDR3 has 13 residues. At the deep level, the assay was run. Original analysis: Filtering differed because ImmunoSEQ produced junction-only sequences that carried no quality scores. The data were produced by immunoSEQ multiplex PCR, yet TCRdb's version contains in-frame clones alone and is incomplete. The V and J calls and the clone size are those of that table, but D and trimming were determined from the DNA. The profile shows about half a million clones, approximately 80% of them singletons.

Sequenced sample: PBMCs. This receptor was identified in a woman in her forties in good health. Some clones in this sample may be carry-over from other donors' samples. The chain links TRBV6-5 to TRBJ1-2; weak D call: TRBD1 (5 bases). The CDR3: CASSSTGAYGYTF. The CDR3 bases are TGTGCCAGCAGTTCCACAGGTGCCTATGGCTACACCTTC.